The rows below give T cell receptor beta chains drawn from one sample of a study of blood T cell repertoires in COVID-19. Data came from immunoSEQ multiplex PCR; TCRdb stores just in-frame clones and leaves some out. The table lists roughly 250,000 clones, roughly 84% of them singletons, with approximately 4.7% in the top ten. Sequenced: peripheral blood. The receptors stem from a man in his forties or fifties with active or convalescent COVID-19. Both conserved end residues are part of each CDR3. Fields, in order: V gene, J gene, CDR3 protein.

>TRBV7-3|TRBJ2-5
CASSASGGHQETQYF
>TRBV29-1|TRBJ2-1
CSVDLEAGGSNEQFF
>TRBV5-5|TRBJ1-5
CASSLVDRGNQPQHF
>TRBV29-1|TRBJ2-5
CSVDRAQETQYF
>TRBV4-2|TRBJ1-2
CASSQEGGGTVKGEGYTF
>TRBV2|TRBJ1-4
CASSVEGSHEKLFF
>TRBV23-1|TRBJ1-4
CASNPGQGYNEKLFF
>TRBV9|TRBJ2-2
CASSFGSGARTGELFF
>TRBV29-1|TRBJ1-1
CSVGSGAEAFF
>TRBV29-1|TRBJ1-1
CSVGRQGQAFF
>TRBV5-8|TRBJ2-1
CASSLTRTLGEQFF
>TRBV6-4|TRBJ1-6
CASSEQGNSPLHF
>TRBV18|TRBJ1-5
CASSPDREPNQPQHF
>TRBV7-9|TRBJ1-1
CASSLEGRGETEAFF
>TRBV18|TRBJ2-7
CASSRTDSSYEQYF
>TRBV29-1|TRBJ1-2
CSVLRDSRWGYTF
>TRBV7-2|TRBJ2-7
CASSLGGGPYEQYF
>TRBV19|TRBJ1-2
CASRVGTGGDYGYTF
>TRBV29-1|TRBJ1-2
CSVEDQARGYGYTF
>TRBV7-6|TRBJ2-3
CASTAQAQGASDTQYF
>TRBV25-1|TRBJ2-5
CASSSKSLLYF
>TRBV7-6|TRBJ2-1
CASSASGSSYNEQFF
>TRBV7-6|TRBJ1-4
CASSFSGQTEKLFF
>TRBV7-2|TRBJ1-5
CASSSGTGRIQPQHF
>TRBV7-9|TRBJ1-1
CASSLESSRNTEAFF
>TRBV28|TRBJ1-5
CASSPYEQVYSNQPQHF
>TRBV7-9|TRBJ1-1
CASSLAGSGGAFF
>TRBV4-1|TRBJ1-4
CASSPSGVDNEKLFF
>TRBV13|TRBJ2-3
CASSPLAGGPDTQYF